This T cell receptor beta chain appears in the sequencing data of a study of T cell responses to AZD1222 COVID-19 vaccine. Study-wide findings and caveats: Donors in the cohort were predominantly white British and more often female, and clonal diversity was possibly underestimated. Repertoires in all cases were sampled only once the peak T cell response had passed.

This clone has more than one count but fewer than ten. The antigen is unknown. The table came from immunoSEQ multiplex PCR; TCRdb's copy has only in-frame clones and leaves some out. The sample lists tens of thousands of clones, roughly 75% occurring once. This CDR3 region has 19 residues. The J segment lost 2 bases and the V segment lost 3 bases, leaving 13 bases of the junction unmatched. Per the germline V gene, CDR1 is KGHSH and CDR2 is LQKENI. The sequence came from an adult in good health. The material was peripheral blood, obtained on day 0 of AZD1222 vaccination. V is TRBV18 and J is TRBJ1-2; 12 positions agree with TRBD1. The CDR3 region is CASSPPGTGGGRGNYGYTF. DNA of the CDR3: TGTGCCAGCTCACCTCCCGGGACAGGGGGCGGCAGAGGAAACTATGGCTACACCTTC. Supplemented by reference TRBV18 and TRBJ1-2, the full variable domain reads NAGVMQNPRHLVRRRGQEARLRCSPMKGHSHVYWYRQLPEEGLKFMVYLQKENIIDESGMPKERFSAEFPKEGPSILRIQQVVRGDSAAYFCASSPPGTGGGRGNYGYTFGSGTRLTVV.